This entry features one T cell receptor beta chain sequence. As yet, its antigen is unknown. Germline CDR1 and CDR2: SEHNR and FQNEAQ (reference sequence). The V and J ends lost 3 bases and 5 bases respectively, with 14 bases between them. The CDR3 consists of 14 residues. The data were obtained in a study of PD-1 blockade in mismatch repair-deficient tumors. Findings and limits, study-wide: Tumor-resident clones, often absent from pretreatment blood, expanded after pembrolizumab and then contracted.

Produced via immunoSEQ multiplex PCR; TCRdb's table is partial and in-frame only. The sample carries 80,000 to 130,000 clones, 70% to 85% recorded once. The starting material was peripheral blood, obtained 35 to 37 weeks after starting pembrolizumab. This TCR was recovered from an adult with mismatch repair-deficient cancer. The V call is TRBV7-9, the J call TRBJ2-7; D is unclear. In nucleotides, the CDR3 is TGTGCCAGCAGCTTGGCCGCTCCCATCGACGAGCAGTACTTC. It translates to CASSLAAPIDEQYF.